Following are 20 T cell receptor beta chains from one sample sequenced in a study of T cell repertoires in cytomegalovirus infection. MiXCR was run by TCRdb on the reads, yielding one entry per CDR3 protein. The sample comprises approximately 250,000 distinct CDR3 sequences, over 8% of which are singletons, and about 14% rests with the top ten. Sequenced sample: PBMCs. The receptors were gathered from a human donor in good health (CMV status not recorded). Some clones in this sample may be carry-over from other donors' samples.

This sequence joins TRBV20-1 and TRBJ2-5; the D gene is possibly TRBD1 (7 bases). Looked up from germline, CDR1 is DFQATT and CDR2 is SNEGSKA (reference sequence). V gave up 6 bases and J gave up 2 bases, with 19 bases separating them. The CDR3 totals 15 residues. CDR3 loop: CSATGPGGSQETQYF. In nucleotides, the CDR3 is TGCAGTGCAACGGGACCAGGGGGGTCTCAAGAGACCCAGTACTTC.

This clonotype came up a few times. This chain links TRBV28 with TRBJ1-5, with 7 bases matching TRBD1. Germline loops: CDR1 MDHEN, CDR2 SYDVKM. CDR3 length: 17 residues. The V segment lost 2 bases and the J segment 2 bases; nucleotides outside the gene matches: 9. The CDR3 loop reads CASSLGGGGIGNQPQHF. The DNA of the CDR3 is TGTGCCAGCAGTTTAGGGGGAGGGGGCATTGGCAATCAGCCCCAGCATTTT.

This clonotype was seen at least ten times. The V call is TRBV7-9, the J call TRBJ2-7; the D gene could be TRBD1 or TRBD2 (6 bases each). Trimming cost V 8 bases and J 6 bases, with 20 bases left between them. Germline CDR1 and CDR2: SEHNR and FQNEAQ (reference sequence). CDR3 length: 14 residues. Here the CDR3 reads CASAKGGSSREQYF. CDR3 sequence (DNA): TGTGCCAGCGCAAAAGGGGGGAGTTCGCGCGAGCAGTACTTC.

V usage is TRBV14 and J usage is TRBJ1-1; a possible D gene is TRBD1 (6 bases). CDR3 length: 15 amino acids. Germline V gives CDR1 SGHDN, CDR2 FVKESK. Deletions cut 5 bases from V and 2 bases from J, with 15 bases between. DNA for the CDR3: TGTGCCAGCAGCGCGGGGGGCGTCGGAAACACTGAAGCTTTCTTT. As protein: CASSAGGVGNTEAFF.

This clonotype has more than one count but fewer than ten. The V gene is TRBV18, the J gene TRBJ1-1; D not certain. Trimming removed 3 bases from V and 0 bases from J, with 8 bases in between. The CDR3 has 14 amino acids. Germline V gives CDR1 KGHSH, CDR2 LQKENI. The CDR3 is CASSPANVNTEAFF. CDR3 nucleotide sequence: TGTGCCAGCTCACCCGCTAACGTGAACACTGAAGCTTTCTTT.

This clonotype appeared many times. J is TRBJ2-5 and V is TRBV7-2; D is unclear. The CDR3 loop spans 11 amino acids. Germline lookup yields CDR1 SGHTA and CDR2 FQGNSA. V lost 3 bases to trimming and J lost 5 bases, with 4 bases between them. The CDR3, as DNA: TGTGCCAGCAGCTTCGATGAGACCCAGTACTTC. Translated: CASSFDETQYF.

The chain uses TRBV2 and TRBJ1-1; D is perhaps TRBD1 (6 bases). Trimming removed 4 bases from V and 0 bases from J, with 12 bases in between. The CDR3 has 15 amino acids. Germline values: CDR1 SNHLY, CDR2 FYNNEI. The CDR3 loop reads CASSAGGPLNTEAFF. The CDR3 DNA is TGTGCCAGCAGTGCGGGGGGGCCCCTGAACACTGAAGCTTTCTTT.

This clonotype has ten or more counts. The J gene is TRBJ1-1, the V gene TRBV10-3; 7 nucleotides agree with TRBD1. With 6 bases clipped from V and 1 base from J, the junction kept 5 bases outside the gene matches. CDR1 ENHRY and CDR2 SYGVKD come from the germline V gene. CDR3 size: 14 residues. CDR3 residues: CAISRQGGNTEAFF. The CDR3 nucleotides are TGTGCCATCAGCCGGCAGGGGGGGAACACTGAAGCTTTCTTT.

Ten or more counts support this clonotype. The chain joins TRBV28 to TRBJ2-3, with D tentatively TRBD1 or TRBD2 (5 bases each). Germline assignment: CDR1 MDHEN and CDR2 SYDVKM. The CDR3 is 12 residues long. V shed 8 bases and J shed 0 bases, with 6 bases lying between them. CDR3: CASGGSTDTQYF. In DNA form, the CDR3 reads TGTGCCAGCGGGGGAAGCACAGATACGCAGTATTTT. The variable domain in full, with the rest retrieved from reference TRBV28 and TRBJ2-3, is DVKVTQSSRYLVKRTGEKVFLECVQDMDHENMFWYRQDPGLGLRLIYFSYDVKMKEKGDIPEGYSVSREKKERFSLILESASTNQTSMYLCASGGSTDTQYFGPGTRLTVL.

At least ten counts were recorded for this clonotype. This sequence joins TRBV18 and TRBJ1-5; D might be TRBD1 (5 bases). CDR3 length: 16 amino acids. Trimming stripped 0 bases from V and 0 bases from J, with 9 bases between. The germline CDR1 and CDR2 sequences are KGHSH and LQKENI. The CDR3 protein is CASSPPEGNSNQPQHF. CDR3 sequence (DNA): TGTGCCAGCTCACCACCGGAGGGGAATAGCAATCAGCCCCAGCATTTT. The variable domain in full, completed from reference TRBV18 and TRBJ1-5, reads NAGVMQNPRHLVRRRGQEARLRCSPMKGHSHVYWYRQLPEEGLKFMVYLQKENIIDESGMPKERFSAEFPKEGPSILRIQQVVRGDSAAYFCASSPPEGNSNQPQHFGDGTRLSIL.

This clonotype was seen repeatedly, ten times or more. The chain combines TRBV19 with TRBJ2-3; TRBD2 agrees at 9 bases. Germline CDR1 is LNHDA and CDR2 is SQIVND (reference sequence). Losses at the gene ends were 5 bases for V and 3 bases for J; bases not matched to a gene: 9. The CDR3 has 16 amino acids. The CDR3 sequence is CASSLTGTSLTDTQYF. CDR3 DNA: TGTGCCAGTAGTTTGACCGGGACTAGCTTGACAGATACGCAGTATTTT.

The chain has TRBV4-1 and TRBJ1-1; D might be TRBD1 (6 bases). V was clipped by 2 bases and J by 1 base, with 8 bases between them. Germline V gene sequence: CDR1 MGHRA, CDR2 YSYEKL. The CDR3 extends over 14 amino acids. This chain's CDR3 is CASSQMDRNTEAFF. The CDR3 DNA reads TGCGCCAGCAGCCAAATGGACAGGAACACTGAAGCTTTCTTT.

In its sample, this clonotype was seen many times. This chain joins TRBV7-3 and TRBJ2-2, with TRBD1 matching over 9 bases. The length of the CDR3 is 14 residues. CDR1 and CDR2 (germline): SGHTA, FQGTGA. Unmatched junction bases numbered 7, after V lost 10 bases and J lost 4 bases. The CDR3 DNA sequence: TGTGCCACCCGTGGACAGGGGACCACCGGGGAGCTGTTTTTT. Protein: CATRGQGTTGELFF.

The table lists this clonotype with many counts. The rearrangement joins TRBV19 to TRBJ1-5; 9 bases map to TRBD1. The junction had 7 bases not matched to a gene; V was cut back by 7 bases and J by 3 bases. CDR3 length: 15 amino acids. Germline V lookup: CDR1 LNHDA, CDR2 SQIVND (reference sequence). CDR3 in amino acids: CASKRGTGYNQPQHF. CDR3 coding DNA: TGTGCCAGTAAGCGAGGGACAGGGTACAATCAGCCCCAGCATTTT.

V gene TRBV5-6 combines with J gene TRBJ1-4; tentatively, D is TRBD1 (5 bases). Per germline, CDR1 SGHDT and CDR2 YYEEEE. The V gene lost 0 bases and the J gene lost 0 bases, with 12 bases spanning the gap. This CDR3 has 17 residues. CDR3 DNA: TGTGCCAGCAGCTTGGGGCAGGGAGCCACAACTAATGAAAAACTGTTTTTT. It yields the protein CASSLGQGATTNEKLFF.

CDR3 in DNA: TGTGCCACCAGCGCACGACAGGGGATCTCTGGGGCCAACGTCCTGACTTTC. This translates into CATSARQGISGANVLTF. This rearrangement joins TRBV15 to TRBJ2-6; 8 bases fit TRBD1. After removal of 5 bases from V and 0 bases from J, the junction contained 6 bases not matched to a gene. CDR3 length: 17 residues. In germline, CDR1 is LNHNV, CDR2 YYDKDF (reference sequence).

V gene TRBV28 combines with J gene TRBJ2-2; D ambiguous. Germline CDR1 reads MDHEN; CDR2 reads SYDVKM. V lost 7 bases to trimming and J lost 6 bases, with 18 bases between them. The CDR3 length is 15 residues. The CDR3 DNA reads TGTGCCAGCATCGCCGACTTACGGTCGGCCGGGGAGCTGTTTTTT. Protein sequence: CASIADLRSAGELFF.

This chain uses TRBV29-1 with TRBJ1-2, with 8 bases identical to TRBD1. The germline CDR1 and CDR2 sequences are SQVTM and ANQGSEA. J gave up 4 bases and V 6 bases, and 7 bases lay outside the gene matches. The CDR3 runs to 13 residues. The CDR3 region is CSVDDRGGYGYTF. The CDR3 nucleotides read TGCAGCGTCGACGACAGGGGAGGCTATGGCTACACCTTC.

The chain joins TRBV18 to TRBJ1-5; TRBD1 matches 10 bases. This CDR3 comprises 14 residues. The junction had 5 bases not matched to a gene; V was cut back by 4 bases and J by 8 bases. Germline assignment: CDR1 KGHSH and CDR2 LQKENI. The CDR3 sequence is CASSQDRGTEPQHF. The CDR3 DNA reads TGTGCCAGCTCACAGGACAGGGGGACTGAGCCCCAGCATTTT.

This chain connects TRBV19 to TRBJ1-5; 7 bases are a match to TRBD1. CDR1 and CDR2 from the germline V gene are LNHDA and SQIVND (reference sequence). Losses at the gene ends were 5 bases for V and 0 bases for J; bases not matched to a gene: 10. The CDR3 is made up of 17 amino acids. CDR3 nucleotide sequence: TGTGCCAGTAGTTCGTTGGGGACAGCTAATAGCAATCAGCCCCAGCATTTT. Translated: CASSSLGTANSNQPQHF.